The next 24 T cell receptor beta chains were all read from a single sample in a study of cytomegalovirus exposure and HLA in healthy donors. It was with 60 Vbeta and 13 Jbeta primers that the PCR ran. The table came from immunoSEQ multiplex PCR; TCRdb's copy has only in-frame clones and leaves some out. The sample holds 100,000 to 120,000 clones, approximately 83% seen once. Sequenced input: PBMCs. Source of these receptors: a man between 35 and 55 years old in good health and CMV-seronegative.

V gene TRBV6-6 combines with J gene TRBJ2-2, with no clear D. The CDR3 totals 13 residues. The germline gives CDR1 MNHNY, CDR2 SVGAGI (reference sequence). V was trimmed by 0 bases and J by 5 bases, leaving 4 bases between them. The CDR3 here is CASSYSRTGELFF. CDR3 DNA: TGTGCCAGCAGTTACTCGAGAACCGGGGAGCTGTTTTTT.

The chain is built from TRBV28 and TRBJ1-2; 11 bases are shared with TRBD1. V lost 5 bases to trimming and J lost 7 bases; unmatched junction nucleotides: 9. This CDR3 spans 15 amino acids. Germline-derived CDR1 and CDR2 are MDHEN and SYDVKM. CDR3 in amino acids: CASSVTGTGGGGYTF. The CDR3 nucleotides are TGTGCCAGCAGTGTAACCGGGACAGGGGGTGGTGGCTACACCTTC.

The DNA of the CDR3 is TGCGCCAGCAGCCAAGTGGGGGCAGGGGATGGCTACACCTTC. Its protein product is CASSQVGAGDGYTF. The chain employs TRBV4-1 and TRBJ1-2, with a weak D call TRBD1 (6 bases). The CDR3 contains 14 residues. The V and J ends lost 1 base and 6 bases respectively, with 12 bases between them. Germline values: CDR1 MGHRA, CDR2 YSYEKL.

This CDR3 reads CASSQGLGGYGYTF. In DNA, the CDR3 is TGTGCCAGCAGCCAAGGGCTTGGAGGCTATGGCTACACCTTC. The chain is built from TRBV14 and TRBJ1-2; D is uncertain. From germline, CDR1 is SGHDN and CDR2 FVKESK. V lost 1 base and J lost 4, with 10 bases in between. The CDR3 sequence is 14 residues long.

The chain combines TRBV6-1 with TRBJ1-5; 7 bases are a match to TRBD1. V trimming: 7 bases; J trimming: 5 bases; junction bases outside the gene matches: 5. This CDR3 is 13 amino acids long. CDR1 is MNHNS and CDR2 is SASEGT in the germline V gene. The DNA for the CDR3 is TGTGCCAGCATTAGACAGGGAGATCAGCCCCAGCATTTT. It encodes CASIRQGDQPQHF.

This clone was recorded once. The chain recombines TRBV6-5 with TRBJ2-7, with D perhaps TRBD1 (5 bases). Germline loops: CDR1 MNHEY, CDR2 SVGAGI. V lost 0 bases and J lost 3, with 9 bases in between. The CDR3 sequence is 14 residues long. CDR3 nucleotide sequence: TGTGCCAGCAGTTACTCTAGGGGCCACTACGAGCAGTACTTC. This translates into CASSYSRGHYEQYF.

The gene calls are TRBV27 and TRBJ1-4; D not certain. CDR1 MNHEY and CDR2 SMNVEV come from the germline V gene (reference sequence). Deletions cut 5 bases from V and 5 bases from J, with 12 bases between. The CDR3 has 14 amino acids. Here the CDR3 reads CASSDTQPNEKLFF. CDR3 sequence (DNA): TGTGCCAGCAGTGATACACAGCCGAATGAAAAACTGTTTTTT.

The V call is TRBV19, the J call TRBJ1-2, with a possible D match to TRBD1 (5 bases). The germline V and J ends were trimmed by 6 bases and 8 bases, with 16 bases remaining between them. Germline CDR1 reads LNHDA; CDR2 reads SQIVND (reference sequence). The CDR3 has 13 amino acids. In DNA form, the CDR3 reads TGTGCCAGTAGCCCCAAGGGAGGGGACGGCTACACCTTC. This encodes CASSPKGGDGYTF.

The sample holds one count of this clone. Here the CDR3 reads CASSLTGDATNEKLFF. The CDR3 DNA reads TGCGCCAGCAGCCTGACAGGGGACGCAACTAATGAAAAACTGTTTTTT. This chain uses TRBV5-1 with TRBJ1-4; 8 bases are shared with TRBD1. Germline V gene lookup returns CDR1 SGHRS and CDR2 YFSETQ. The CDR3 contains 16 residues. With V trimmed by 4 bases and J by 0 bases, 5 bases remained unmatched.

This clone was found a few times. The J gene is TRBJ1-2, the V gene TRBV6-1; 8 positions match TRBD1. Germline trimming cut 7 bases from V and 6 bases from J; bases unmatched to any gene: 7. This CDR3 is built from 13 residues. The germline gives CDR1 MNHNS, CDR2 SASEGT. CDR3 nucleotides: TGTGCCAGCAATCGACAACAGGGGGATGGCTACACCTTC. It encodes CASNRQQGDGYTF.

The chain carries TRBV5-1 and TRBJ2-6, with 9 bases fitting TRBD1. V lost 4 bases and J lost 4; bases outside the gene matches: 9. Germline CDR1 and CDR2: SGHRS and YFSETQ. CDR3 length: 17 residues. CDR3 region: CASSGGTGPGGANVLTF. In DNA form, the CDR3 reads TGCGCCAGCAGCGGGGGGACAGGGCCTGGAGGGGCCAACGTCCTGACTTTC. The complete variable domain, with remaining parts taken from reference TRBV5-1 and TRBJ2-6, reads KAGVTQTPRYLIKTRGQQVTLSCSPISGHRSVSWYQQTPGQGLQFLFEYFSETQRNKGNFPGRFSGRQFSNSRSEMNVSTLELGDSALYLCASSGGTGPGGANVLTFGAGSRLTVL.

The V and J genes are TRBV6-4 and TRBJ2-2; 7 nucleotides agree with TRBD1. This CDR3 has 14 amino acids. Germline V lookup: CDR1 MRHNA, CDR2 SNTAGT. Unmatched junction bases numbered 4, after V lost 3 bases and J lost 6 bases. CDR3 DNA sequence: TGTGCCAGCAGTGAAGAACAGGGGTCCGGGGAGCTGTTTTTT. It is translated as CASSEEQGSGELFF.

CDR3 protein: CSANRGNTEAFF. The CDR3 DNA sequence: TGCAGCGCGAACAGGGGAAACACTGAAGCTTTCTTT. This sequence joins TRBV29-1 and TRBJ1-1, with 7 bases lining up with TRBD1. The CDR3 has 12 residues. Looked up from germline, CDR1 is SQVTM and CDR2 is ANQGSEA. Germline trimming cut 7 bases from V and 2 bases from J; bases unmatched to any gene: 4.

The chain is built from TRBV6-5 and TRBJ2-2, with a possible D match to TRBD1 (6 bases). Per the germline V gene, CDR1 is MNHEY and CDR2 is SVGAGI. This CDR3 has 16 residues. The V gene lost 3 bases and the J gene lost 1 base, with 12 bases spanning the gap. In nucleotides, the CDR3 is TGTGCCAGCAGTTATTCGTTACAGGGGAACACCGGGGAGCTGTTTTTT. Translating gives CASSYSLQGNTGELFF.

The genes are TRBV5-1 and TRBJ1-1; D remains ambiguous. Germline V gene data show CDR1 as SGHRS and CDR2 as YFSETQ. The germline V and J ends were trimmed by 0 bases and 0 bases, with 3 bases remaining between them. The CDR3 totals 13 residues. The CDR3 DNA is TGCGCCAGCAGCTTGGACATGAACACTGAAGCTTTCTTT. Translation: CASSLDMNTEAFF.

V gene TRBV9 combines with J gene TRBJ1-6; 7 bases are a match to TRBD1. This CDR3 is 14 amino acids long. J was trimmed by 7 bases and V by 3 bases; bases with no gene match: 4. Germline V lookup: CDR1 SGDLS, CDR2 YYNGEE. The CDR3 DNA reads as TGTGCCAGCAGCGGGGACAGCTTAAATTCACCCCTCCACTTT. Encoded protein: CASSGDSLNSPLHF.

This chain links TRBV28 with TRBJ1-3, with D maybe TRBD1 (6 bases). This CDR3 comprises 14 residues. Trimming left V 5 bases short and J 1 base short, with 9 bases between. The V gene's germline CDR1 is MDHEN and CDR2 SYDVKM. The CDR3, as DNA: TGTGCCAGCAGTCTCCAGGGGTCTGGAAACACCATATATTTT. Translating gives CASSLQGSGNTIYF.

The J gene is TRBJ1-2, the V gene TRBV29-1, with D tentatively TRBD1 (6 bases). The CDR3 runs to 14 residues. Germline CDR1 and CDR2: SQVTM and ANQGSEA. Trimming shortened V by 2 bases and J by 5 bases, and 15 bases separated the two germline ends. Written as DNA, the CDR3 is TGCAGCGTTGAAACGGTGTGGGGGCCTTATGGCTACACCTTC. Translation: CSVETVWGPYGYTF. The whole variable domain, filled in from reference TRBV29-1 and TRBJ1-2, reads SAVISQKPSRDICQRGTSLTIQCQVDSQVTMMFWYRQQPGQSLTLIATANQGSEATYESGFVIDKFPISRPNLTFSTLTVSNMSPEDSSIYLCSVETVWGPYGYTFGSGTRLTVV.

The rearrangement links TRBV5-4 to TRBJ1-2; 8 nucleotides line up with TRBD1. J lost 6 bases, V lost 4 bases, and 2 bases had no gene match. In germline, CDR1 is SGHNT, CDR2 YYREEE (reference sequence). The CDR3 length is 12 residues. The CDR3 DNA reads as TGTGCCAGCAGCGTGACAGGGGATGGCTACACCTTC. Protein sequence: CASSVTGDGYTF.

The chain couples TRBV4-1 to TRBJ1-4; D gene unclear. The CDR3 runs 14 residues. Trimming took off 1 base at V and 8 bases at J, with 11 bases between the two ends. Looked up from germline, CDR1 is MGHRA and CDR2 is YSYEKL. The CDR3 region is CASSQGPGGEKLFF. As DNA, the CDR3 is TGCGCCAGCAGCCAAGGGCCGGGTGGCGAAAAACTGTTTTTT.

This rearrangement joins TRBV15 to TRBJ2-7; 7 nucleotides align to TRBD2. This CDR3 has 17 amino acids. CDR1 LNHNV and CDR2 YYDKDF come from the germline V gene (reference sequence). The V segment lost 0 bases and the J segment 0 bases; nucleotides outside the gene matches: 8. The CDR3 nucleotides read TGTGCCACCAGCAGAGATCGTAAAGGGACTAACTCCTACGAGCAGTACTTC. Translated, it gives CATSRDRKGTNSYEQYF.

This clone was picked up one time. The CDR3, as DNA: TGTGCCAGCAGCGTGGGAGTTGGGGAGCAGTACTTC. It encodes CASSVGVGEQYF. The chain recombines TRBV9 with TRBJ2-7, with D possibly matching TRBD2 (5 bases). Germline CDR1 SGDLS, CDR2 YYNGEE. The V gene lost 2 bases and the J gene lost 7 bases, with 10 bases spanning the gap. CDR3 length: 12 residues.

This clone showed up just a few times. The rearrangement joins TRBV19 to TRBJ2-6; TRBD1 might be the D (6 bases). CDR3 length: 16 amino acids. Trimming shortened V by 6 bases and J by 0 bases, and 12 bases separated the two germline ends. CDR1 and CDR2 (germline): LNHDA, SQIVND (reference sequence). CDR3 bases: TGTGCCAGTAGCATGGGACACCTCTCTGGGGCCAACGTCCTGACTTTC. It codes for CASSMGHLSGANVLTF.

The chain recombines TRBV7-9 with TRBJ2-1; tentative D call: TRBD1 (5 bases). Per germline, CDR1 SEHNR and CDR2 FQNEAQ (reference sequence). The CDR3 extends over 13 amino acids. The ends were cut back, 5 bases at V and 12 bases at J, with 17 bases in the middle. CDR3 loop: CASSQAWTSRQFF. The CDR3 DNA is TGTGCCAGCAGCCAGGCATGGACATCACGGCAGTTCTTC.